This T cell receptor beta chain came from a study of cytomegalovirus exposure and HLA in healthy donors. The wider study: Prior work identified some 120 million unique TCR beta sequences in 150 million to 200 million T cells.

The V gene's germline CDR1 is LNHDA and CDR2 SQIVND (reference sequence). The length of the CDR3 is 15 residues. V lost 6 bases to trimming and J lost 1 base; unmatched junction nucleotides: 7. Study-level findings and limits: It emerged from a later analysis that several of the most significant clusters appeared to be linked to common viral pathogens.

The PCR used 60 Vbeta and 13 Jbeta primers. Produced via immunoSEQ multiplex PCR; TCRdb's table is partial and in-frame only. The table records under 200,000 clones, roughly 90% of them present only once. This clone was seen a single time. Its antigen is undetermined. Sequencing input: PBMCs. The chain uses TRBV19 and TRBJ2-5, with 8 bases aligning to TRBD2. The source is a woman aged 25 to 39 in good health and CMV-seronegative. The chain's CDR3 is CASRTGTRGQETQYF. Here the CDR3 DNA reads TGTGCCAGTAGGACCGGGACTAGGGGCCAAGAGACCCAGTACTTC.